These T cell receptor beta chains were read from a single sample in a study of shared clonotypes between healthy human individuals. This table comes from immunoSEQ multiplex PCR, and its TCRdb copy is limited to in-frame clones, with some not included. This sample carries over 400,000 clones, 70% to 85% of them seen once, and the ten largest clones take 9.5% to 15%. The material sequenced was PBMCs. The receptor set was obtained from a woman aged 35 to 49 in good health. Some clones in this sample may be carry-over from other donors' samples. CDR3s include the opening cysteine and the closing phenylalanine or tryptophan. The D gene is left open where the match is weak. Clone size is not always given. Where it is, it says once, few, many or a class for expanded clones.

v_gene: TRBV29-1
abundance: .
d_gene: .
j_gene: TRBJ1-1
CDR3nt: TGCAGCGTTGTCGGGCCGGGGGGAGCCACTGAAGCTTTCTTT
CDR3aa: CSVVGPGGATEAFF

v_gene: TRBV2
abundance: .
d_gene: .
j_gene: TRBJ2-2
CDR3nt: TGTGCCAGCAGCTCGGGACATGGCGGGGAGCTGTTTTTT
CDR3aa: CASSSGHGGELFF

v_gene: TRBV14
abundance: .
d_gene: .
j_gene: TRBJ1-4
CDR3nt: TGTGCCAGCAGCCCCCGGGGGGCAACTAATGAAAAACTGTTTTTT
CDR3aa: CASSPRGATNEKLFF

v_gene: TRBV19
abundance: .
d_gene: .
j_gene: TRBJ1-1
CDR3nt: TGTGCCAGTAACAACAGAATGAACACTGAAGCTTTCTTT
CDR3aa: CASNNRMNTEAFF

v_gene: TRBV5-6
abundance: once
d_gene: .
j_gene: TRBJ2-7
CDR3nt: TGTGCCAGCAGCGCCGGGATGCACTACGAGCAGTACTTC
CDR3aa: CASSAGMHYEQYF

v_gene: TRBV9
abundance: many
d_gene: TRBD1
j_gene: TRBJ2-1
CDR3nt: TGTGCCAGCAGCCCCCGGGACAGGGTGTACAATGAGCAGTTCTTC
CDR3aa: CASSPRDRVYNEQFF

v_gene: TRBV7-2
abundance: .
d_gene: .
j_gene: TRBJ2-7
CDR3nt: TGTGCCAGCAATAAGGGGAATTGGGGCGACGAGCAGTACTTC
CDR3aa: CASNKGNWGDEQYF

v_gene: TRBV15
abundance: .
d_gene: .
j_gene: TRBJ2-1
CDR3nt: TGTGCCACCAGCAGAGAACAGGGAGTGAACAATGAGCAGTTCTTC
CDR3aa: CATSREQGVNNEQFF

v_gene: TRBV9
abundance: once
d_gene: .
j_gene: TRBJ2-2
CDR3nt: TGTGCCAGCAGCGTAGAAGGGGCACTAGTAACCGCCGGGGAGCTGTTTTTT
CDR3aa: CASSVEGALVTAGELFF

v_gene: TRBV20-1
abundance: once
d_gene: .
j_gene: TRBJ2-7
CDR3nt: TGCAGTGCAGTTGGGTCCGAGCAGTACTTC
CDR3aa: CSAVGSEQYF

v_gene: TRBV4-1
abundance: many
d_gene: .
j_gene: TRBJ2-7
CDR3nt: TGCGCCAGCGGCCCAGAGGGAGCGGCGACCTACGAGCAGTACTTC
CDR3aa: CASGPEGAATYEQYF

v_gene: TRBV2
abundance: .
d_gene: TRBD2
j_gene: TRBJ2-1
CDR3nt: TGTGCCAGCAGGGGGACTAGCGGGAGATACAATGAGCAGTTCTTC
CDR3aa: CASRGTSGRYNEQFF

v_gene: TRBV6-6
abundance: .
d_gene: .
j_gene: TRBJ1-5
CDR3nt: TGTGCCAGCAGTTACTCGCAGGGGACCCGTGATCAGCCCCAGCATTTT
CDR3aa: CASSYSQGTRDQPQHF

v_gene: TRBV5-1
abundance: few
d_gene: .
j_gene: TRBJ2-7
CDR3nt: TGCGCCAGCGCCGAATCCGGGACATTCTCCTACGAGCAGTACTTC
CDR3aa: CASAESGTFSYEQYF

v_gene: TRBV7-2
abundance: .
d_gene: TRBD1
j_gene: TRBJ1-5
CDR3nt: TGTGCCAGCAGCCACAACCCCGGGACAGTCTCGCCCAATCAGCCCCAGCATTTT
CDR3aa: CASSHNPGTVSPNQPQHF

v_gene: TRBV7-2
abundance: once
d_gene: TRBD2
j_gene: TRBJ2-1
CDR3nt: TGTGCCAGCAGCTTACTAGCGGGTCCCTCCTACAATGAGCAGTTCTTC
CDR3aa: CASSLLAGPSYNEQFF

v_gene: TRBV30
abundance: .
d_gene: .
j_gene: TRBJ2-1
CDR3nt: TGTGCCTGGAGTTCGGGGGGCGCCGATGAGCAGTTCTTC
CDR3aa: CAWSSGGADEQFF

v_gene: TRBV19
abundance: .
d_gene: .
j_gene: TRBJ2-5
CDR3nt: TGTGCCAGTAGTAGGAAAGCAGACCAAGAGACCCAGTACTTC
CDR3aa: CASSRKADQETQYF

v_gene: TRBV30
abundance: .
d_gene: .
j_gene: TRBJ2-1
CDR3nt: TGTGCCTGTACTAATGGACAGAGCTCCTACAATGAGCAGTTCTTC
CDR3aa: CACTNGQSSYNEQFF

v_gene: TRBV5-6
abundance: .
d_gene: TRBD1
j_gene: TRBJ2-7
CDR3nt: TGTGCCAGCAGCTTGGCCTACATCGACAGGGGACCCTACGAGCAGTACTTC
CDR3aa: CASSLAYIDRGPYEQYF

v_gene: TRBV15
abundance: .
d_gene: .
j_gene: TRBJ2-1
CDR3nt: TGTGCCACCAGCAGAGGGGCCGGGACAACCTACAATGAGCAGTTCTTC
CDR3aa: CATSRGAGTTYNEQFF

v_gene: TRBV15
abundance: few
d_gene: .
j_gene: TRBJ2-7
CDR3nt: TGTGCCACCAGCAGAAGGACCCCTTTTGAGCAGTACTTC
CDR3aa: CATSRRTPFEQYF

v_gene: TRBV7-2
abundance: .
d_gene: .
j_gene: TRBJ2-1
CDR3nt: TGTGCCAGCAGCTCGCCTTACAATGAGCAGTTCTTC
CDR3aa: CASSSPYNEQFF

v_gene: TRBV18
abundance: .
d_gene: TRBD2
j_gene: TRBJ2-5
CDR3nt: TGTGCCAGCTCTCCCGGGACTAGCGGGAGTGGGCCGGGAGAGACCCAGTACTTC
CDR3aa: CASSPGTSGSGPGETQYF

v_gene: TRBV7-3
abundance: .
d_gene: .
j_gene: TRBJ2-2
CDR3nt: TGTGCCAGCAGCTTAGGCCTAGCGAACACCGGGGAGCTGTTTTTT
CDR3aa: CASSLGLANTGELFF

v_gene: TRBV5-1
abundance: .
d_gene: .
j_gene: TRBJ2-7
CDR3nt: TGCGCCAGCAGCTCGGCGACGGGGACCGCCTACGAGCAGTACTTC
CDR3aa: CASSSATGTAYEQYF

v_gene: TRBV7-2
abundance: .
d_gene: TRBD1
j_gene: TRBJ2-7
CDR3nt: TGTGCCAGCAGCTTAGTACCTAACAGGGGGCGATCCTACGAGCAGTACTTC
CDR3aa: CASSLVPNRGRSYEQYF

v_gene: TRBV2
abundance: .
d_gene: TRBD1
j_gene: TRBJ2-5
CDR3nt: TGTGCCAGCAGTCGGGACAGCCAAGAGACCCAGTACTTC
CDR3aa: CASSRDSQETQYF

v_gene: TRBV7-3
abundance: .
d_gene: TRBD2
j_gene: TRBJ2-6
CDR3nt: TGTGCCAGCAGCTTAACGGCGGGACTAGCTCACTCCTCTGGGGCCAACGTCCTGACTTTC
CDR3aa: CASSLTAGLAHSSGANVLTF

v_gene: TRBV28
abundance: .
d_gene: .
j_gene: TRBJ2-1
CDR3nt: TGTGCCAGCAGTTTACGGGGGGCAGGCAATGAGCAGTTCTTC
CDR3aa: CASSLRGAGNEQFF

v_gene: TRBV28
abundance: .
d_gene: TRBD1
j_gene: TRBJ2-7
CDR3nt: TGTGCCACCAGGACCGAGGGGGCGAGCGAGCAGTACTTC
CDR3aa: CATRTEGASEQYF

v_gene: TRBV4-2
abundance: .
d_gene: .
j_gene: TRBJ1-2
CDR3nt: TGTGCCAGCAGCCAAGATCTCGGGGGCCACTATGGCTACACCTTC
CDR3aa: CASSQDLGGHYGYTF

v_gene: TRBV5-1
abundance: .
d_gene: .
j_gene: TRBJ2-1
CDR3nt: TGCGCCAGCAGCTTGGAAGGACTTTACAATGAGCAGTTCTTC
CDR3aa: CASSLEGLYNEQFF

v_gene: TRBV19
abundance: .
d_gene: .
j_gene: TRBJ2-1
CDR3nt: TGTGCCAGTAGCTCGGAGGGCCGGTACAATGAGCAGTTCTTC
CDR3aa: CASSSEGRYNEQFF

v_gene: TRBV18
abundance: .
d_gene: .
j_gene: TRBJ2-5
CDR3nt: TGTGCCAGCTCACCCCCTCCGACAGGACAAGAGACCCAGTACTTC
CDR3aa: CASSPPPTGQETQYF

v_gene: TRBV5-4
abundance: .
d_gene: TRBD2
j_gene: TRBJ2-2
CDR3nt: TGTGCCAGCAGCTTGGGAATGGGAGGGCCGGGCGGGGAGCTGTTTTTT
CDR3aa: CASSLGMGGPGGELFF

v_gene: TRBV28
abundance: .
d_gene: TRBD2
j_gene: TRBJ2-7
CDR3nt: TGTGCCAGCAGCAATCAGGAGCGGCTAGCGGGGACCGAGCAGTACTTC
CDR3aa: CASSNQERLAGTEQYF

v_gene: TRBV6-1
abundance: .
d_gene: .
j_gene: TRBJ1-1
CDR3nt: TGTGCCAGCAGTGAAGGCGAATCGAACACTGAAGCTTTCTTT
CDR3aa: CASSEGESNTEAFF

v_gene: TRBV9
abundance: .
d_gene: TRBD1
j_gene: TRBJ1-2
CDR3nt: TGTGCCAGCAGCCCGAGCCCGGGACAGTCGTCCTATGGCTACACCTTC
CDR3aa: CASSPSPGQSSYGYTF

v_gene: TRBV18
abundance: few
d_gene: .
j_gene: TRBJ2-3
CDR3nt: TGTGCCAGCTCACCACAACCCCTCAGGACTAGCACAGATACGCAGTATTTT
CDR3aa: CASSPQPLRTSTDTQYF

v_gene: TRBV6-5
abundance: .
d_gene: .
j_gene: TRBJ2-5
CDR3nt: TGTGCCAGCAGTTTGCCTCCTATAGAGACCCAGTACTTC
CDR3aa: CASSLPPIETQYF

v_gene: TRBV28
abundance: .
d_gene: .
j_gene: TRBJ2-7
CDR3nt: TGTGCCAGCAAACCGGGAGATCGGGGTGCCGAGCAGTACTTC
CDR3aa: CASKPGDRGAEQYF

v_gene: TRBV28
abundance: .
d_gene: .
j_gene: TRBJ2-3
CDR3nt: TGTGCCAGCAGTTTATTTGGTTGGGGGAACACAGATACGCAGTATTTT
CDR3aa: CASSLFGWGNTDTQYF

v_gene: TRBV30
abundance: few
d_gene: .
j_gene: TRBJ1-2
CDR3nt: TGTGCCTGGAGTAGTTGGGCATATGGCTACACCTTC
CDR3aa: CAWSSWAYGYTF

v_gene: TRBV29-1
abundance: few
d_gene: .
j_gene: TRBJ2-5
CDR3nt: TGCAGCGTTGGTTACGAGCCCCAAGAGACCCAGTACTTC
CDR3aa: CSVGYEPQETQYF

v_gene: TRBV7-9
abundance: .
d_gene: TRBD2
j_gene: TRBJ2-2
CDR3nt: TGTGCCAGCAGCCCTGTCAGCGGGAGGGCCGGGGAGCTGTTTTTT
CDR3aa: CASSPVSGRAGELFF

v_gene: TRBV18
abundance: few
d_gene: .
j_gene: TRBJ1-1
CDR3nt: TGTGCCAGCTCACCCTCAGCCGGCCTCGTGAACACTGAAGCTTTCTTT
CDR3aa: CASSPSAGLVNTEAFF

v_gene: TRBV7-9
abundance: .
d_gene: TRBD2
j_gene: TRBJ2-1
CDR3nt: TGTGCCAGCAGCTCAGGACTAGCGGGAGGTTATGATGAGCAGTTCTTC
CDR3aa: CASSSGLAGGYDEQFF

v_gene: TRBV19
abundance: .
d_gene: .
j_gene: TRBJ2-1
CDR3nt: TGTGCCAGTAGTCGGGCGGGAATCAATGAGCAGTTCTTC
CDR3aa: CASSRAGINEQFF

v_gene: TRBV28
abundance: .
d_gene: TRBD1
j_gene: TRBJ2-3
CDR3nt: TGTGCCAGCGGGACAGGGGACACAGATACGCAGTATTTT
CDR3aa: CASGTGDTDTQYF

v_gene: TRBV5-1
abundance: .
d_gene: .
j_gene: TRBJ2-3
CDR3nt: TGCGCCAGCAGCTTGATGATCGGACAGACAGATACGCAGTATTTT
CDR3aa: CASSLMIGQTDTQYF

v_gene: TRBV7-8
abundance: .
d_gene: .
j_gene: TRBJ1-5
CDR3nt: TGTGCCAGCAGCTTAGCGCAAGGGGATCAGCCCCAGCATTTT
CDR3aa: CASSLAQGDQPQHF

v_gene: TRBV7-9
abundance: once
d_gene: .
j_gene: TRBJ2-2
CDR3nt: TGTGCCAGCAGTCCCAGGGGCCGGACTGACACCGGGGAGCTGTTTTTT
CDR3aa: CASSPRGRTDTGELFF

v_gene: TRBV2
abundance: .
d_gene: .
j_gene: TRBJ2-7
CDR3nt: TGTGCCAGCAGAGAAGACAGTAGCTCCTACGAGCAGTACTTC
CDR3aa: CASREDSSSYEQYF